This T cell receptor (beta chain) was profiled in a study of naive and memory T cell subsets. J was trimmed by 0 bases and V by 1 base; bases with no gene match: 8. The CDR3 spans 18 residues. CDR1 DFQATT and CDR2 SNEGSKA come from the germline V gene (reference sequence). This clonotype has a count of ten or more. An equimolar mix of two oligonucleotides served as the beta constant-region primer for TRBC1 and TRBC2. Ligation attached a single-stranded oligonucleotide with a 12-nucleotide UMI and the SP2 primer to the cDNA 3' end. TCRdb called the UMI-ligation and nested PCR reads again in MiXCR, with one record for every CDR3 protein. This sample yields more than 4,000 distinct CDR3 sequences, of which around 7.2% are seen a single time; roughly 83% belongs to the top ten.

This receptor was taken from a human donor in good health. J is TRBJ1-5 and V is TRBV20-1; 11 bases are shared with TRBD1. Sequenced input: CD4+ TEMRA cells from blood. As to subset: effector memory re-expressing CD45RA, CD45RA+ CD27-. CDR3 sequence: CSARGTGGTSSSNQPQHF. The CDR3 bases are TGCAGTGCTAGAGGGACAGGGGGCACTTCCTCTAGCAATCAGCCCCAGCATTTT.